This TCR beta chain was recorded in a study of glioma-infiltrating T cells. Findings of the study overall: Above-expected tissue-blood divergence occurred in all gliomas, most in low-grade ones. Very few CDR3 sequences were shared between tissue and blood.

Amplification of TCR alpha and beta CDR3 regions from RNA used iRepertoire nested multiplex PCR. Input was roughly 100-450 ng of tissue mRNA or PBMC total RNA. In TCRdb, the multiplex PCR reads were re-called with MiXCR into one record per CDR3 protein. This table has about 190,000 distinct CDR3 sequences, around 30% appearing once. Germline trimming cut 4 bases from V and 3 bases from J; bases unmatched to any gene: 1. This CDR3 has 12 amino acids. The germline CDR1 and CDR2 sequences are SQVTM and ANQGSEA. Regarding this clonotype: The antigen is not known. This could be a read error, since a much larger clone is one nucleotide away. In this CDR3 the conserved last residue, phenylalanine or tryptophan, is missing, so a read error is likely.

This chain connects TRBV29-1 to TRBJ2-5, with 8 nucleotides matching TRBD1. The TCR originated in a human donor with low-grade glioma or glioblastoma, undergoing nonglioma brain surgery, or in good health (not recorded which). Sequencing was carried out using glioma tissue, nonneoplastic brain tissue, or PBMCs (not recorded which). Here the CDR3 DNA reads TGCAGCGTTGGGACAGGGAAAGAGACCCAGTACCTC. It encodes CSVGTGKETQYL.